The 10 T cell receptor beta chains presented below share a single source sample, sequenced in a study of blood T cell repertoires in COVID-19. Repertoires were generated with immunoSEQ multiplex PCR, while TCRdb's copy carries only in-frame clones and drops some. Of fewer than 85,000 clones listed, 88% were seen once; the top ten hold 5.1%. The material sequenced was peripheral blood. The receptors shown here come from a human donor in a cohort sampled during active COVID-19.

Concerning this clone: The junction departs from the called germline gene at one end, perhaps through a read error. The chain combines TRBV4-1 with TRBJ1-3; 8 nucleotides match TRBD1. This CDR3 is 20 amino acids long. Germline-derived CDR1 and CDR2 are MGHRA and YSYEKL. Written as DNA, the CDR3 is TGCGCCAGCAGCCAAGATCGGGGGAACAGGGGGATAGGGTCTGAAAACACCATATATTTT. Translated: CASSQDRGNRGIGSENTIYF.

CDR3 DNA: TGTGCCAGCTCACCTAACCCACAAAGCTCCTACAATGAGCAGTTCTTC. Its translation: CASSPNPQSSYNEQFF. The genes are TRBV18 and TRBJ2-1; D is undetermined. V lost 3 bases and J lost 0, with 12 bases in between. The CDR3 is 16 amino acids. Germline V gene lookup returns CDR1 KGHSH and CDR2 LQKENI. Filled out from reference TRBV18 and TRBJ2-1, the complete variable domain reads NAGVMQNPRHLVRRRGQEARLRCSPMKGHSHVYWYRQLPEEGLKFMVYLQKENIIDESGMPKERFSAEFPKEGPSILRIQQVVRGDSAAYFCASSPNPQSSYNEQFFGPGTRLTVL.

This chain links TRBV7-3 with TRBJ2-1, with D possibly being TRBD2 (7 bases). Germline CDR1 and CDR2: SGHTA and FQGTGA. This CDR3 spans 14 amino acids. The V gene lost 5 bases and the J gene lost 5 bases, with 13 bases spanning the gap. CDR3 residues: CASSLYGGHNEQFF. CDR3 nucleotides: TGTGCCAGCAGCCTCTACGGGGGGCACAATGAGCAGTTCTTC.

This clone was recorded only once. This sequence joins TRBV7-2 and TRBJ1-1; TRBD1 matches at 7 bases. CDR3 length: 16 residues. Germline CDR1 and CDR2: SGHTA and FQGNSA. Losses at the gene ends were 1 base for V and 1 base for J; bases not matched to a gene: 6. CDR3 sequence reads: CASSLGGDRENTEAFF. The CDR3 DNA follows: TGTGCCAGCAGCTTAGGGGGTGACAGGGAGAACACTGAAGCTTTCTTT.

This chain joins TRBV27 and TRBJ1-5; no firm D call. The length of the CDR3 is 14 residues. The ends were cut back, 3 bases at V and 7 bases at J, with 13 bases in the middle. CDR1 is MNHEY and CDR2 is SMNVEV in the germline V gene (reference sequence). The DNA for the CDR3 is TGTGCCAGCAGTTTGGGCCTGTGGAACCAGCCCCAGCATTTT. It specifies CASSLGLWNQPQHF.

CDR3 sequence (DNA): TGTGCCATCAGTGAGGCGGGGGACAACGATTCACCCCTCCACTTT. Translated, it gives CAISEAGDNDSPLHF. V gene TRBV10-3 combines with J gene TRBJ1-6; D is possibly TRBD1 (6 bases). V was clipped by 2 bases and J by 8 bases, with 13 bases between them. This CDR3 contains 15 residues. Germline lookup yields CDR1 ENHRY and CDR2 SYGVKD.

The gene calls are TRBV6-5 and TRBJ1-1; 9 positions match TRBD1. The V gene's germline CDR1 is MNHEY and CDR2 SVGAGI. Trimming took 8 bases from V and 3 from J; bases not matched to a gene: 10. There are 15 residues in the CDR3. CDR3 protein: CASLRTGAVDTEAFF. Here the CDR3 DNA reads TGTGCCAGCCTCCGGACAGGGGCTGTGGACACTGAAGCTTTCTTT.

The chain is built from TRBV6-2 or TRBV6-3 and TRBJ2-3, with D possibly TRBD1 on 6 matching bases. The CDR3 runs 15 residues. Trimming pared 2 bases from V and 2 bases from J, leaving 11 bases between. Looked up from germline, CDR1 is MNHEY and CDR2 is SVGEGT. The CDR3 nucleotides are TGTGCCAGCAGTTACACAGGGCGGAACACAGATACGCAGTATTTT. Translated: CASSYTGRNTDTQYF.

The chain is built from TRBV7-2 and TRBJ2-2, with 12 bases identical to TRBD2. From germline, CDR1 is SGHTA and CDR2 FQGNSA. The CDR3 is 17 amino acids. The V segment lost 5 bases and the J segment 4 bases; nucleotides outside the gene matches: 8. Written as DNA, the CDR3 is TGTGCCAGCAGCGCCTCTAGCGGGGGGGCGGGCACCGGGGAGCTGTTTTTT. Encoded protein: CASSASSGGAGTGELFF.

The rearrangement joins TRBV5-4 to TRBJ2-2; 9 bases agree with TRBD1. The germline V gene encodes CDR1 SGHNT and CDR2 YYREEE (reference sequence). CDR3 length equals 16 residues. With V trimmed by 2 bases and J by 3 bases, 5 bases remained unmatched. CDR3 nucleotides: TGTGCCAGCAGCTTTTTACAGGGGGCGGACACCGGGGAGCTGTTTTTT. It translates to CASSFLQGADTGELFF.